The clone carrying this T cell receptor beta chain showed up just once. Germline values: CDR1 SGHTA, CDR2 FQGTGA. Trimming removed 1 base from V and 6 bases from J; junction bases left unmatched: 8. The CDR3 length is 16 residues. The authors' processing: Amplifying reference gene primers gave estimates of nucleated cell counts. Sequenced by immunoSEQ multiplex PCR; TCRdb stores in-frame clones only, minus some. V and J calls and clone size are copied from that table; D and trimming were computed from the DNA. The sample includes around 50,000 clones, about nine tenths seen only once; the top ten take approximately 8%. The data are from a study of blood T cell repertoires in COVID-19. In the study overall: Samples taken during acute and convalescent COVID-19 were collected in the United States, Italy and Spain. T cells, B-cell-depleted T cells, or PBMCs supplied cDNA or gDNA.

The sequenced sample was peripheral blood. The chain uses TRBV7-3 and TRBJ1-2; 10 nucleotides match TRBD1. The receptor comes from a man aged 50 to 60 with active COVID-19. Here the CDR3 reads CASSLSRDRGLDGYTF. The CDR3 DNA reads as TGTGCCAGCAGCTTAAGCCGGGACAGGGGATTAGATGGCTACACCTTC.